Below are 15 T cell receptor beta chains sequenced from a single sample in a study of T-cell memory formation after mild COVID-19 (dated by TCRdb to 2020 to 2022). Preparation of the library involved 5' RACE. TCRdb shows the sequencer as Illumina NovaSeq 6000. TCRdb handled the public reads itself, with Q25 trimming in fastp and clone calling in MiXCR, and kept productive beta chains. Entries are consolidated by CDR3 protein sequence, retaining the most common genes and DNA. The sample table holds 450,000 to 650,000 distinct CDR3 sequences, of which around 20% were seen once. The ten largest clones capture about an eighth of the sample. Sequencing used PBMCs or a T cell subset sorted from them (not recorded which). The origin of the receptors is an adult woman who had mild COVID-19 (a few samples of this study predate the infection). The sample titles of this study are shuffled in the database, so cell type and time point are left out; the donor was told from shared clones.

The rearrangement joins TRBV7-9 to TRBJ2-5; D remains ambiguous. V lost 4 bases and J lost 2, with 14 bases in between. The CDR3 runs 15 residues. Germline V gene lookup returns CDR1 SEHNR and CDR2 FQNEAQ (reference sequence). CDR3 loop: CASSSTRAEQETQYF. The CDR3 region has the DNA TGTGCCAGCAGCTCGACCCGGGCAGAACAAGAGACCCAGTACTTC. Filled out from reference TRBV7-9 and TRBJ2-5, the complete variable domain reads DTGVSQNPRHKITKRGQNVTFRCDPISEHNRLYWYRQTLGQGPEFLTYFQNEAQLEKSRLLSDRFSAERPKGSFSTLEIQRTEQGDSAMYLCASSSTRAEQETQYFGPGTRLLVL.

This clonotype was seen a handful of times. This chain uses TRBV20-1 with TRBJ2-7, with D maybe TRBD2 (5 bases). With 0 bases removed from V and 1 base from J, the gap between germline ends came to 10 bases. There are 14 residues in the CDR3. Germline values: CDR1 DFQATT, CDR2 SNEGSKA (reference sequence). The CDR3 coding sequence is TGCAGTGCTAGAGATTTTGGGAGTTCCTACGAGCAGTACTTC. This gives the protein CSARDFGSSYEQYF.

This clonotype was seen only a few times. This rearrangement joins TRBV6-1 to TRBJ2-3; possibly TRBD2 for D (5 bases). The CDR3 sequence is 14 residues long. V was trimmed by 4 bases and J by 0 bases, leaving 8 bases between them. Germline V gene sequence: CDR1 MNHNS, CDR2 SASEGT. CDR3 in DNA: TGTGCCAGCAGTGTACAGCGGAGCACAGATACGCAGTATTTT. Translated: CASSVQRSTDTQYF.

The V gene is TRBV5-1, the J gene TRBJ2-7, with TRBD2 identical over 8 bases. The ends lost 7 bases at V and 1 base at J; junction bases unmatched: 4. Germline V gene sequence: CDR1 SGHRS, CDR2 YFSETQ. The CDR3 totals 13 residues. DNA of the CDR3: TGCGCCAGCGGCGGGGGGATGTCCTACGAGCAGTACTTC. This gives the protein CASGGGMSYEQYF.

In this sample, this clonotype turned up a few times. The chain uses TRBV20-1 and TRBJ2-7; 7 bases map to TRBD1. CDR3 length equals 17 residues. CDR1 DFQATT and CDR2 SNEGSKA come from the germline V gene (reference sequence). V lost 6 bases, J lost 4 bases, and 21 bases stayed unmatched. This CDR3 reads CSALTLFPGTASYEQYF. CDR3 sequence (DNA): TGCAGTGCGCTTACCTTATTCCCCGGGACAGCATCATACGAGCAGTACTTC.

The DNA of the CDR3 is TGCAGTGCTAGTGGTAGGAAATCCTACGAGCAGTACTTC. Translated: CSASGRKSYEQYF. The rearrangement links TRBV20-1 to TRBJ2-7; D unclear. Trimming stripped 3 bases from V and 1 base from J, with 10 bases between. This CDR3 has 13 residues. CDR1 and CDR2 (germline): DFQATT, SNEGSKA (reference sequence).

The table lists this clonotype with a few counts. The J gene is TRBJ2-1, the V gene TRBV7-2; D gene ambiguous. Per germline, CDR1 SGHTA and CDR2 FQGNSA. The CDR3 consists of 14 residues. V shed 6 bases and J shed 0 bases, with 9 bases lying between them. The CDR3 nucleotides are TGTGCCAGCAGTCCTAGAGCCTCCTACAATGAGCAGTTCTTC. This sequence encodes CASSPRASYNEQFF.

This clonotype was counted between two and nine times. The J gene is TRBJ1-1, the V gene TRBV20-1, with D possibly matching TRBD1 (5 bases). Per the germline V gene, CDR1 is DFQATT and CDR2 is SNEGSKA (reference sequence). This CDR3 spans 14 amino acids. The V end lost 6 bases, the J end lost 4 bases, and 18 bases lay between the germline ends. CDR3 in DNA: TGCAGTGCCATGAGGCAGGGTCGGGGCACTGAAGCTTTCTTT. Encoded protein: CSAMRQGRGTEAFF.

V usage is TRBV2 and J usage is TRBJ1-5; D might be TRBD1 (5 bases). Trimming shortened V by 8 bases and J by 6 bases, and 8 bases separated the two germline ends. Germline CDR1 is SNHLY and CDR2 is FYNNEI. The length of the CDR3 is 11 residues. The CDR3 reads CASGGAQPQHF. CDR3 nucleotides: TGTGCCAGCGGCGGGGCTCAGCCCCAGCATTTT. The complete variable domain, with remaining parts taken from reference TRBV2 and TRBJ1-5, reads EPEVTQTPSHQVTQMGQEVILRCVPISNHLYFYWYRQILGQKVEFLVSFYNNEISEKSEIFDDQFSVERPDGSNFTLKIRSTKLEDSAMYFCASGGAQPQHFGDGTRLSIL.

The chain recombines TRBV25-1 with TRBJ2-7, with 8 bases matching TRBD1. CDR3 length equals 15 residues. Germline-derived CDR1 and CDR2 are MGHDK and SYGVNS. V shed 4 bases and J 6 bases; nucleotides not matched to a gene: 11. The CDR3 loop is CASSAAGTGAGEQYF. The CDR3 coding sequence is TGTGCCAGCAGTGCGGCCGGGACAGGAGCTGGCGAGCAGTACTTC.

This clonotype was found a few times. V usage is TRBV6-6 and J usage is TRBJ1-2; D may be TRBD1 (6 bases). Trimming took 0 bases from V and 6 from J, leaving 11 bases between them. Per germline, CDR1 MNHNY and CDR2 SVGAGI (reference sequence). The CDR3 has 14 amino acids. CDR3 in DNA: TGTGCCAGCAGTTACTCGCCCAGGGGCGATGGCTACACCTTC. Protein product: CASSYSPRGDGYTF.

The CDR3 region has the DNA TGTGCCATCAAAGGGGTGGAAGATACGCAGTATTTT. Its protein is CAIKGVEDTQYF. The chain uses TRBV10-3 and TRBJ2-3; a possible D gene is TRBD1 (5 bases). This CDR3 spans 12 amino acids. Trimming cost V 7 bases and J 5 bases, with 10 bases left between them. Germline CDR1 is ENHRY and CDR2 is SYGVKD.

J is TRBJ1-1 and V is TRBV7-9; D not resolved. The CDR3 spans 11 residues. The germline V gene has CDR1 SEHNR and CDR2 FQNEAQ (reference sequence). Trimming removed 2 bases from V and 11 bases from J, with 9 bases in between. CDR3 bases: TGTGCCAGCAGCTTAACCGAGGAGGCTTTCTTT. Translating gives CASSLTEEAFF.

This clonotype was counted between two and nine times. The chain links TRBV7-2 to TRBJ2-1; 9 bases are a match to TRBD2. The germline CDR1 and CDR2 sequences are SGHTA and FQGNSA. Trimming at V came to 5 bases and at J to 2 bases, leaving 4 bases not matched to a gene. The CDR3 covers 15 residues. Here the CDR3 DNA reads TGTGCCAGCAGCCCTAGCGGGGATGCCTACAATGAGCAGTTCTTC. This codes for CASSPSGDAYNEQFF.

The V and J genes are TRBV7-2 and TRBJ2-1; 11 bases line up with TRBD2. Germline V lookup: CDR1 SGHTA, CDR2 FQGNSA. V shed 4 bases and J 0 bases; nucleotides not matched to a gene: 11. This CDR3 comprises 19 residues. CDR3 sequence: CASSSRGLAGGTSYNEQFF. CDR3 sequence (DNA): TGTGCCAGCAGCTCCCGAGGTTTAGCGGGAGGGACCTCCTACAATGAGCAGTTCTTC.